The TCR beta chain under discussion was sequenced for a study of blood T cells in healthy people across ages. There were healthy Caucasian individuals from Russia, aged about 6 to 95, serving as donors. Ten or more counts support this clonotype. What it binds is not known. General study findings and limits: The long-lived group displayed more naive CD4+ cells, plus higher diversity, than the aged donors did. Nothing was known about donor CMV status, and this possibly confounded expanded clonotype changes.

The CDR3 runs 14 residues. Trimming pared 0 bases from V and 3 bases from J, leaving 11 bases between. Germline-derived CDR1 and CDR2 are DFQATT and SNEGSKA (reference sequence). Primed by a sample-barcoded 5' primer and a J-beta primer mix, a second PCR proceeded for about 6 to 12 cycles. The template-switch adaptor, which had 12 random nucleotides, put a tag on each cDNA molecule. TCRdb fed the 5' RACE reads into MiXCR, producing one record per CDR3 protein. The sample includes fewer than 750,000 distinct CDR3 sequences, approximately 52% seen only once; the top ten take 13%. The V and J genes are TRBV20-1 and TRBJ2-5; unclear D gene. The sequence came from a woman over 75 in good health. Sequenced input: blood. The CDR3 sequence is CSARDQARKETQYF. DNA for the CDR3: TGCAGTGCTAGAGATCAGGCGAGAAAAGAGACCCAGTACTTC.